The source of this T cell receptor beta chain is a study of T cell repertoires and HLA-DP antigens. Study overall: Alloreactive CD4+ T cells targeted HLA-DP on transduced HeLa. Donors were two male and one female, aged 18-to-29 to 60-to-69. Average DNA input: around 230 ng for CD137+CD4+ sorts, 1,000 to 1,500 ng pre-culture.

On this clone itself: Its antigen is currently unknown.

For pre-culture CD4+ samples, the target was approximately 200,000 T cell genomes. Repertoires were generated with immunoSEQ multiplex PCR, while TCRdb's copy carries only in-frame clones and drops some. The table records approximately 100,000 clones, approximately 89% of them present only once. The germline gives CDR1 LGHNA, CDR2 YNFKEQ. Deletions cut 0 bases from V and 5 bases from J, with 13 bases between. CDR3 length: 15 amino acids. What was sequenced was CD4+ T cells from PBMCs. This clonotype was sampled from a middle-aged man in good health and CMV-seronegative. The chain uses TRBV4-2 and TRBJ2-5; D is perhaps TRBD1 (5 bases). The chain's CDR3 is CASSQDRQGSETQYF. The CDR3 coding sequence is TGTGCCAGCAGCCAAGATCGCCAGGGTAGCGAGACCCAGTACTTC.